This T cell receptor (beta chain) was recovered during a study of technical replicates of blood from several donors. Produced via immunoSEQ multiplex PCR; TCRdb's table is partial and in-frame only. This sample has some 68,000 clones, with around 95% found just once. Sequenced material: T cells isolated from PBMCs. This sequence was found in a human donor in good health.

CDR3 protein: CASSSSTGSYEQYF. Here the CDR3 DNA reads TGCGCCAGCAGCTCATCCACAGGGTCCTACGAGCAGTACTTC. The chain combines TRBV5-1 with TRBJ2-7, with D possibly matching TRBD1 (6 bases). The germline V and J ends were trimmed by 3 bases and 1 base, with 11 bases remaining between them. Germline V lookup: CDR1 SGHRS, CDR2 YFSETQ. There are 14 residues in the CDR3.